This T cell receptor (beta chain) comes out of a study of blood T cell repertoires in COVID-19. Authors' methods: Nucleated cell counts were estimated from reference gene primer amplification. Assay: immunoSEQ multiplex PCR; the TCRdb copy retains only in-frame clones and omits some. V and J calls and clone size come straight from that table; D and trimming were deduced from the DNA. The profile shows around 75,000 clones, 85% to 90% of them singletons. Trimming pared 4 bases from V and 3 bases from J, leaving 13 bases between. The germline V gene encodes CDR1 SGHTA and CDR2 FQGNSA. CDR3 size: 15 residues.

This sequence joins TRBV7-2 and TRBJ2-1; TRBD1 might be the D (5 bases). This receptor was obtained from a man in his fifties or sixties with acute or convalescent COVID-19. Sequences were obtained from peripheral blood. CDR3 DNA sequence: TGTGCCAGCAGCTCCGGAACAGGCCACTACAATGAGCAGTTCTTC. Its protein product is CASSSGTGHYNEQFF.